What follows are 24 T cell receptor beta chains derived from one specimen sequenced in a study of CD8 T cells in Susac syndrome (dated by TCRdb to between 2019 and 2020). Library creation used the immunoSEQ multiplex PCR assay. RNA was extracted using the RNeasy kit, and about 0.45 to 1 ug of the RNA was reverse transcribed with random hexamers. TCRdb trimmed the raw reads at Q25, called clones with MiXCR and kept productive beta chains. Each CDR3 protein appears once, grouped with its most common genes and DNA. Across this sample there are about 120,000 distinct CDR3 sequences, with 80% to 95% seen only once. The ten biggest clones cover 0.13% to 0.15% of the sample. The sequenced material came from CD4+ T cells from PBMCs. These receptors were collected from a human donor in good health.

The chain uses TRBV27 and TRBJ1-1; 7 nucleotides agree with TRBD1. CDR1 MNHEY and CDR2 SMNVEV come from the germline V gene (reference sequence). There are 14 residues in the CDR3. V was clipped by 5 bases and J by 3 bases; unmatched bases: 6. The CDR3 reads CASSMTGLDTEAFF. DNA of the CDR3: TGTGCCAGCAGTATGACAGGGTTGGACACTGAAGCTTTCTTT.

V gene TRBV29-1 combines with J gene TRBJ1-1, with D perhaps TRBD1 (6 bases). This CDR3 has 13 amino acids. Trimming removed 7 bases from V and 1 base from J, with 13 bases in between. CDR1 is SQVTM and CDR2 is ANQGSEA in the germline V gene. The CDR3 here is CSGAQGSNTEAFF. CDR3 sequence (DNA): TGCAGCGGTGCACAGGGATCGAACACTGAAGCTTTCTTT.

This sequence joins TRBV5-1 and TRBJ2-7; D is undetermined. V lost 7 bases, J lost 8 bases, and 19 bases lay in between. This CDR3 comprises 13 residues. Germline CDR1 is SGHRS and CDR2 is YFSETQ. The CDR3 DNA reads as TGCGCCAGCCCCTCCCGACATGCCTTCAAGCAGTACTTC. Translated: CASPSRHAFKQYF.

V usage is TRBV5-1 and J usage is TRBJ2-6; D is unclear. Germline V gene lookup returns CDR1 SGHRS and CDR2 YFSETQ. The CDR3 totals 16 residues. Trimming cost V 0 bases and J 0 bases, with 7 bases left between them. CDR3 sequence (DNA): TGCGCCAGCAGCTTGGCTGAATTCTCTGGGGCCAACGTCCTGACTTTC. Protein sequence: CASSLAEFSGANVLTF.

V usage is TRBV3-1 and J usage is TRBJ1-5, with TRBD1 as a possible D gene (6 bases). The germline V gene has CDR1 LGHDT and CDR2 YNNKEL (reference sequence). There are 14 residues in the CDR3. V lost 4 bases, J lost 7 bases, and 14 bases lay in between. Here the CDR3 reads CASSPGSGVQPQHF. The DNA for the CDR3 is TGTGCCAGCAGCCCTGGTTCAGGGGTCCAGCCCCAGCATTTT.

This rearrangement joins TRBV12-3 or TRBV12-4 to TRBJ1-1, with D perhaps matching TRBD1 (5 bases). Trimming removed 11 bases at V and 7 bases at J, with 20 bases between. The CDR3 loop spans 13 amino acids. The CDR3 DNA sequence: TGTGCCCTCAGAGAAGGGGCGTTCGGTGAAGCTTTCTTT. Protein product: CALREGAFGEAFF.

The CDR3 protein is CASSVATGAGEQYF. The CDR3 region has the DNA TGTGCCAGCAGCGTAGCTACAGGGGCCGGGGAGCAGTACTTC. The chain employs TRBV9 and TRBJ2-7; the match to TRBD1 covers 7 bases. CDR1 is SGDLS and CDR2 is YYNGEE in the germline V gene. The junction had 7 bases not matched to a gene; V was cut back by 0 bases and J by 7 bases. The CDR3 runs 14 residues.

This chain joins TRBV27 and TRBJ2-7; the D call may be TRBD1 or TRBD2 (6 bases each). With 6 bases removed from V and 6 bases from J, the gap between germline ends came to 18 bases. This CDR3 region has 14 residues. Per germline, CDR1 MNHEY and CDR2 SMNVEV (reference sequence). This chain's CDR3 is CASSPGGLVSEQYF. DNA of the CDR3: TGTGCCAGCAGCCCTGGGGGGCTAGTTAGCGAGCAGTACTTC.

The chain recombines TRBV20-1 with TRBJ2-1; 8 bases are shared with TRBD2. CDR1 DFQATT and CDR2 SNEGSKA come from the germline V gene (reference sequence). The CDR3 consists of 15 residues. Unmatched junction bases numbered 6, after V lost 3 bases and J lost 2 bases. This chain's CDR3 is CSASTGGSTYNEQFF. The CDR3 region has the DNA TGCAGTGCTAGTACGGGAGGGTCGACCTACAATGAGCAGTTCTTC.

DNA for the CDR3: TGTGCCAGCAGCCAACAGGGGTTTCAGCCCCAGCATTTT. Amino acid sequence: CASSQQGFQPQHF. The rearrangement links TRBV5-4 to TRBJ1-5; 7 bases are a match to TRBD1. V lost 4 bases, J lost 6 bases, and 4 bases stayed unmatched. Germline loops: CDR1 SGHNT, CDR2 YYREEE (reference sequence). The CDR3 is 13 residues long.

The chain recombines TRBV6-6 with TRBJ1-4; 7 bases line up with TRBD1. This CDR3 has 15 amino acids. The germline V gene has CDR1 MNHNY and CDR2 SVGAGI (reference sequence). After removal of 6 bases from V and 7 bases from J, the junction contained 11 bases not matched to a gene. DNA of the CDR3: TGTGCCAGCAGACCCGCAGGGGGGTTGGGTGAAAAACTGTTTTTT. This gives the protein CASRPAGGLGEKLFF.

CDR3 in amino acids: CASSIDSGSEQYF. In nucleotides, the CDR3 is TGTGCCAGTAGTATAGATTCAGGGAGCGAGCAGTACTTC. This chain uses TRBV19 with TRBJ2-7, with D perhaps assigned TRBD1 or TRBD2 (5 bases each). The CDR3 runs 13 residues. Germline-derived CDR1 and CDR2 are LNHDA and SQIVND (reference sequence). V lost 0 bases to trimming and J lost 6 bases, with 9 bases between them. The whole variable domain, filled in from reference TRBV19 and TRBJ2-7, reads DGGITQSPKYLFRKEGQNVTLSCEQNLNHDAMYWYRQDPGQGLRLIYYSQIVNDFQKGDIAEGYSVSREKKESFPLTVTSAQKNPTAFYLCASSIDSGSEQYFGPGTRLTVT.

This chain connects TRBV19 to TRBJ2-5; 7 bases are a match to TRBD2. CDR1 and CDR2 (germline): LNHDA, SQIVND (reference sequence). The CDR3 spans 13 residues. V shed 5 bases and J 4 bases; nucleotides not matched to a gene: 4. CDR3 in amino acids: CASSPSGVETQYF. The DNA of the CDR3 is TGTGCCAGTAGTCCCAGCGGGGTAGAGACCCAGTACTTC.

This clonotype was counted a single time. The chain links TRBV20-1 to TRBJ2-1, with D maybe TRBD2 (6 bases). CDR1 DFQATT and CDR2 SNEGSKA come from the germline V gene (reference sequence). V lost 3 bases, J lost 8 bases, and 11 bases lay in between. The CDR3 has 12 residues. The CDR3 bases are TGCAGTGCTAGTGGAGGGATCGATGAGCAGTTCTTC. Translating it yields CSASGGIDEQFF.

The chain joins TRBV18 to TRBJ2-4; TRBD1 agrees at 9 bases. Per germline, CDR1 KGHSH and CDR2 LQKENI. CDR3 size: 16 residues. V trimming: 3 bases; J trimming: 1 base; junction bases outside the gene matches: 4. CDR3 protein: CASSPLQGAAKNIQYF. The CDR3 nucleotides are TGTGCCAGCTCACCGCTACAGGGGGCGGCCAAAAACATTCAGTACTTC. The full variable domain, with the rest looked up from reference TRBV18 and TRBJ2-4, is NAGVMQNPRHLVRRRGQEARLRCSPMKGHSHVYWYRQLPEEGLKFMVYLQKENIIDESGMPKERFSAEFPKEGPSILRIQQVVRGDSAAYFCASSPLQGAAKNIQYFGAGTRLSVL.

The chain has TRBV6-2 or TRBV6-3 and TRBJ1-1; D is undetermined. The germline V gene has CDR1 MNHEY and CDR2 SVGEGT. The CDR3 totals 14 residues. The V and J ends lost 1 base and 3 bases respectively, with 9 bases between them. DNA of the CDR3: TGTGCCAGCAGTTACTATGACACCGACACTGAAGCTTTCTTT. Residues: CASSYYDTDTEAFF.

This clonotype was found once. The rearrangement links TRBV3-1 to TRBJ2-7; D is unclear. Germline V gene data show CDR1 as LGHDT and CDR2 as YNNKEL (reference sequence). V dropped 1 base and J dropped 5 bases, with 9 bases sitting between them. The CDR3 is 13 residues long. For the CDR3, the DNA is TGTGCCAGCAGCCAAGTTGATAGAAACGAGCAGTACTTC. Protein: CASSQVDRNEQYF.

This clonotype was found once. This rearrangement joins TRBV15 to TRBJ1-2; D is perhaps TRBD1 (6 bases). Per the germline V gene, CDR1 is LNHNV and CDR2 is YYDKDF (reference sequence). V lost 0 bases to trimming and J lost 6 bases, with 8 bases between them. The CDR3 length is 13 residues. The CDR3 reads CATSREGGHGYTF. The CDR3 coding sequence is TGTGCCACCAGCAGAGAGGGGGGGCATGGCTACACCTTC. The full variable domain, rest sourced from reference TRBV15 and TRBJ1-2, is DAMVIQNPRYQVTQFGKPVTLSCSQTLNHNVMYWYQQKSSQAPKLLFHYYDKDFNNEADTPDNFQSRRPNTSFCFLDIRSPGLGDTAMYLCATSREGGHGYTFGSGTRLTVV.

V and J are TRBV4-3 and TRBJ2-7; the match to TRBD2 covers 11 bases. V dropped 4 bases and J dropped 3; count of bases not matched to a gene: 5. CDR3 length equals 15 residues. Germline CDR1 LGHNA, CDR2 YSLEER. DNA of the CDR3: TGCGCCAGCAGCCGGGCTAGCGGGGGGATCTACGAGCAGTACTTC. Protein product: CASSRASGGIYEQYF.

The chain combines TRBV7-2 with TRBJ1-2; D remains unclear. The CDR3 is made up of 15 amino acids. Trimming removed 3 bases from V and 8 bases from J, with 19 bases in between. Per germline, CDR1 SGHTA and CDR2 FQGNSA. This CDR3 reads CASSFYDGVYQGYTF. For the CDR3, the DNA is TGTGCCAGCAGCTTTTACGACGGCGTCTATCAGGGCTACACCTTC. The variable domain in full, completed from reference TRBV7-2 and TRBJ1-2, reads GAGVSQSPSNKVTEKGKDVELRCDPISGHTALYWYRQSLGQGLEFLIYFQGNSAPDKSGLPSDRFSAERTGGSVSTLTIQRTQQEDSAVYLCASSFYDGVYQGYTFGSGTRLTVV.

The chain is built from TRBV13 and TRBJ2-7; D may be TRBD2 (6 bases). V dropped 5 bases and J dropped 6 bases, with 17 bases sitting between them. CDR3 length: 14 residues. Looked up from germline, CDR1 is PRHDT and CDR2 is FYEKMQ (reference sequence). The CDR3 reads CASSGDSLRREQYF. CDR3 sequence (DNA): TGTGCCAGCAGCGGGGACTCCTTACGTCGCGAGCAGTACTTC.

The rearrangement links TRBV29-1 to TRBJ2-3; 12 bases are a match to TRBD2. Germline V gene sequence: CDR1 SQVTM, CDR2 ANQGSEA. V lost 4 bases, J lost 0 bases, and 8 bases stayed unmatched. The CDR3 contains 17 residues. The CDR3 is CSVGGLAGRASTDTQYF. CDR3 in DNA: TGCAGCGTTGGCGGACTAGCGGGACGGGCTAGCACAGATACGCAGTATTTT.

This sequence joins TRBV29-1 and TRBJ2-3; perhaps TRBD1 as D (6 bases). This CDR3 spans 12 amino acids. V lost 7 bases to trimming and J lost 1 base, with 9 bases between them. The germline CDR1 and CDR2 sequences are SQVTM and ANQGSEA. The CDR3 is CSAEGGTDTQYF. Here the CDR3 DNA reads TGCAGCGCCGAGGGGGGCACAGATACGCAGTATTTT.

The J gene is TRBJ2-1, the V gene TRBV7-7; TRBD2 matches at 12 bases. Germline V lookup: CDR1 SSHAT, CDR2 FNYEAQ (reference sequence). There are 13 residues in the CDR3. CDR3 in DNA: TGTGCTAGCGGACTAGCGGGGAACAATGAGCAGTTCTTC. Translation gives CASGLAGNNEQFF.